Listed below are T cell receptor beta chains from one sample, sequenced in a study of T cells in Graves' hyperthyroidism and ophthalmopathy. TCRdb re-analysed the multiplex PCR reads in MiXCR, keeping a single row per CDR3 protein. The profile covers hundreds of thousands of distinct CDR3 sequences, with more than 15% appearing a single time and almost 8% taken by the ten largest. Sequencing input: blood. These TCRs come from a woman under 30 with Graves' hyperthyroidism. The conserved cysteine and the conserved F or W are not part of the CDR3 here. Clone size is shown for a subset of rows, as once, few, many or a class of expanded clone.

clone size	V gene	CDR3 protein
.	TRBV10-3	AISERAQGAREQY
many	TRBV11-2	ASSVGWQTNYGYT
many	TRBV6-1	ASRGWGYT
many	TRBV7-9	ASSSTDRGPVGELF
many	TRBV6-1	ASSVPGPIPEAF
many	TRBV20-1	SALGATDYGYT
many	TRBV6-1	ASEDSLSDGYT
many	TRBV6-1	ASRGELDEQY
many	TRBV7-9	ASSLGQGSNTEAF
many	TRBV27	ATKILGLNEQF
many	TRBV7-9	ASSRRQEIEKLF
many	TRBV6-1	ASSPDSGTQY
many	TRBV5-8	ASSWGTQY
.	TRBV12-5	ASGWGGPNEQF
.	TRBV11-2	ASSLGSGGGRYEQF
many	TRBV7-8	ASSSRVVLAGGSNEQF
few	TRBV7-9	ASSLGLLNEKLF
many	TRBV27	ASSLAGGDMQY
.	TRBV7-9	ASPEGFGELF
many	TRBV12-3/TRBV12-4	ASSLTFQGSQQPQH
many	TRBV9	ASSVSGRGGDEQY
.	TRBV28	ASSLNGFQGQF
once	TRBV6-2/TRBV6-3	ASQATGNQPQH
.	TRBV5-1	ASSLGYRGRTDTQY
.	TRBV3-1	ASSQAGTGANEQF
.	TRBV27	ASSARRADGYT
once	TRBV6-1	ASSSRGTSALGELF
few	TRBV6-5	ASSAGIGEKLF
many	TRBV7-2	ASSSGGGRERNEQY
many	TRBV28	ASSLGAAEQY
once	TRBV3-1	ASSQAWQGEYGYT
many	TRBV6-1	ARTDSNQPQH
many	TRBV11-3	ASTVRGATDTQY
many	TRBV20-1	SAGVGPPRGNQPQH
many	TRBV12-3/TRBV12-4	ASSFGGNYNEQF
many	TRBV20-1	SAIRTSGNQETQY
.	TRBV10-2	ASRNPGYEQY
many	TRBV2	ASNPENNEQF
many	TRBV12-3/TRBV12-4	ASSLGPFYGYT
few	TRBV20-1	SAIPGPERNIQY
many	TRBV20-1	RAQPGTSNEKLF
many	TRBV13	ASSSLAGGPNTGELF
many	TRBV20-1	SARDLLAGEADTQY
many	TRBV11-3	ASSSPLGQTNTGELF
few	TRBV27	ASSLYRGLEQF
many	TRBV6-1	ASTTLAGEGSEQF
.	TRBV10-3	AISESRNSGANVLT
many	TRBV5-1	ASSTGQGGPYNEQF